This T cell receptor (beta chain) is drawn from a study of CD8+CD57+ T cells in acquired aplastic anemia. Study-wide findings and caveats: Patients showed no significant difference from controls in CD8+ Simpson's diversity.

Those patients picked for sequencing had displayed CD8+CD57+ cell expansion on flow cytometry. No therapy had been given to the patients at the time of blood sampling. Note on this clonotype: The antigen is undetermined.

V lost 5 bases to trimming and J lost 0 bases, with 14 bases between them. CDR3 length: 15 amino acids. The germline CDR1 and CDR2 sequences are SGHVS and FNYEAQ. The TCR beta profiling, which covered VDJ combination and CDR3 sequence, was carried out using genomic DNA as the template. TCRdb used MiXCR to reprocess the reads, holding one entry per CDR3 protein. The sample shows some 180,000 distinct CDR3 sequences, 50% to 65% of them seen only once. The clonotype originates from a human donor with aplastic anemia. The sample comprised sorted CD4+, CD8+, or CD8+CD57+ T cells (not recorded which) from PBMCs. This chain uses TRBV7-6 with TRBJ2-7; TRBD1 is a possible D gene (5 bases). The CDR3 DNA reads as TGTGCCAGCAGCCTCGGACACATAACCTCCTACGAGCAGTACTTC. It codes for CASSLGHITSYEQYF.